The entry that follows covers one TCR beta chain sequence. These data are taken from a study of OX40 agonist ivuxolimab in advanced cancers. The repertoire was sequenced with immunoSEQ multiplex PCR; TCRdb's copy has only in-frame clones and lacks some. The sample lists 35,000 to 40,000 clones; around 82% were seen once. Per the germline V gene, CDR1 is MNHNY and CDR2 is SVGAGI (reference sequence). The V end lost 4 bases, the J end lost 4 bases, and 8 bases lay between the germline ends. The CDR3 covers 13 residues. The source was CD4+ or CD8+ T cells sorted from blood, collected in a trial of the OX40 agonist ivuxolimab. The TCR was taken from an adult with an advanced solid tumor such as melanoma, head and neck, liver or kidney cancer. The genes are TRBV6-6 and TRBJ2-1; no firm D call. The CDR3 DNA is TGTGCCAGCAGTTCCGCCCCATACAATGAGCAGTTCTTC. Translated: CASSSAPYNEQFF.